This T cell receptor (beta chain) was obtained from a study of T-cell reconstitution after alpha-beta-depleted transplantation in children. Study outcomes and limitations: It was reported that alpha-beta T cells came from several hundred expanded graft clones (about two months after transplant). In some patients, recipient T cells and intrathymic progenitors surviving conditioning explained high day-60 diversity. T cells produced anew were the main source of T-cell counts and diversity one year after transplant.

The CDR3 is made up of 16 amino acids. The junction had 15 bases not matched to a gene; V was cut back by 4 bases and J by 4 bases. CDR1 is SQVTM, CDR2 ANQGSEA, per germline. This clonotype turned up a few times. What it recognizes is unknown. Preparation of the TCRbeta library was carried out with unique molecular identifiers. In TCRdb, the PCR reads were re-called with MiXCR into one record per CDR3 protein. This table has some 95,000 distinct CDR3 sequences, more than 20% appearing once. The rearrangement links TRBV29-1 to TRBJ1-2; TRBD1 aligns across 7 bases. The source is a boy under 10 years old with acute lymphoblastic leukemia, due to receive a stem cell transplant. The specimen comprised PBMCs, sampled before TCRalphabeta/CD19-depleted stem cell transplant. The CDR3 DNA reads TGCAGCGTTGTAGACAGGGCTCGCCATGAGTCCTATGGCTACACCTTC. Amino acid sequence: CSVVDRARHESYGYTF.